A selection of T cell receptor beta chains follows, all from one sample in a study of radiotherapy plus CTLA-4 blockade in lung cancer. The data were produced by immunoSEQ multiplex PCR, yet TCRdb's version contains in-frame clones alone and is incomplete. The table lists tens of thousands of clones, 70% to 80% of them singletons. The specimen was peripheral blood, collected from a patient treated with radiotherapy plus ipilimumab. The origin of the receptors is a human donor with non-small cell lung cancer who had a complete response to radiotherapy plus ipilimumab. Each CDR3 is given with its conserved first and last residue. Fields, in order: CDR3 DNA, CDR3 protein, J gene, clone size, D gene, V gene. The D gene is left open where the match is weak. Clone size is not always given. Where it is, it says once, few, many or a class for expanded clones.

CDR3 DNA: TGTGCCAGCAGTTACACTACAGAGGGAAGCTACACCTTC
CDR3 protein: CASSYTTEGSYTF
J gene: TRBJ1-2
clone size: -
D gene: -
V gene: TRBV28

CDR3 DNA: TGTGCCAGCAGCGCCAGAACTAGCGGGGAGTCCTACGAGCAGTACTTC
CDR3 protein: CASSARTSGESYEQYF
J gene: TRBJ2-7
clone size: -
D gene: TRBD2
V gene: TRBV9

CDR3 DNA: TGTGCCAGCAAGGGGCCGAACACTGAAGCTTTCTTT
CDR3 protein: CASKGPNTEAFF
J gene: TRBJ1-1
clone size: -
D gene: -
V gene: TRBV2

CDR3 DNA: TGTGCCTGGAGCCCCTCCGGAGGGGTTTGGAGCAATCAGCCCCAGCATTTT
CDR3 protein: CAWSPSGGVWSNQPQHF
J gene: TRBJ1-5
clone size: -
D gene: -
V gene: TRBV30

CDR3 DNA: TGTGCCAGTAGTATGACAGGGTTGGGCACCGGGGAGCTGTTTTTT
CDR3 protein: CASSMTGLGTGELFF
J gene: TRBJ2-2
clone size: -
D gene: TRBD1
V gene: TRBV19

CDR3 DNA: TGTGCCAGTAGTATTTCGGTGAACACTGAAGCTTTCTTT
CDR3 protein: CASSISVNTEAFF
J gene: TRBJ1-1
clone size: -
D gene: -
V gene: TRBV19

CDR3 DNA: TGTGCCAGCAGTGAACCGGGAGACAATCAGCCCCAGCATTTT
CDR3 protein: CASSEPGDNQPQHF
J gene: TRBJ1-5
clone size: once
D gene: -
V gene: TRBV2

CDR3 DNA: TGTGCCAGCAGTCATCGCAAGGGGTCCTACAATGAGCAGTTCTTC
CDR3 protein: CASSHRKGSYNEQFF
J gene: TRBJ2-1
clone size: -
D gene: -
V gene: TRBV6-5

CDR3 DNA: TGCGCCAGCAGGACTAGCGGGAGGTTAAATGAGCAGTTCTTC
CDR3 protein: CASRTSGRLNEQFF
J gene: TRBJ2-1
clone size: -
D gene: TRBD2
V gene: TRBV4-1

CDR3 DNA: TGTGCCTGGAGAAATACAGGGACTAATGAAAAACTGTTTTTT
CDR3 protein: CAWRNTGTNEKLFF
J gene: TRBJ1-4
clone size: -
D gene: -
V gene: TRBV30

CDR3 DNA: TGTGCTAGCAGCTTTAGTGGCACAGATACGCAGTATTTT
CDR3 protein: CASSFSGTDTQYF
J gene: TRBJ2-3
clone size: few
D gene: -
V gene: TRBV7-7

CDR3 DNA: TGTGCCAGCAGCTCGGGACTCCTCTCTGGGGCCAACGTCCTGACTTTC
CDR3 protein: CASSSGLLSGANVLTF
J gene: TRBJ2-6
clone size: -
D gene: -
V gene: TRBV5-8

CDR3 DNA: TGTGCCAGCAGTTTACGGACAGGTCCGAACACCGGGGAGCTGTTTTTT
CDR3 protein: CASSLRTGPNTGELFF
J gene: TRBJ2-2
clone size: -
D gene: TRBD1
V gene: TRBV27

CDR3 DNA: TGCGCCAGCAGCCAAGAGAGGGCGAACACTGAAGCTTTCTTT
CDR3 protein: CASSQERANTEAFF
J gene: TRBJ1-1
clone size: -
D gene: -
V gene: TRBV4-3

CDR3 DNA: TGCGCCAGCAGCTTTTGGCTAGCGGGGGGGCAGAGGACAGATACGCAGTATTTT
CDR3 protein: CASSFWLAGGQRTDTQYF
J gene: TRBJ2-3
clone size: few
D gene: TRBD2
V gene: TRBV5-1

CDR3 DNA: TGCGCCAGCAGCGAAGGGACAGGGGACTACTATGGCTACACCTTC
CDR3 protein: CASSEGTGDYYGYTF
J gene: TRBJ1-2
clone size: -
D gene: TRBD1
V gene: TRBV5-1

CDR3 DNA: TGTGCCAGCAGGGCCAATCTGGGACAGGTGATCGGCTACACCTTC
CDR3 protein: CASRANLGQVIGYTF
J gene: TRBJ1-2
clone size: -
D gene: TRBD1
V gene: TRBV2

CDR3 DNA: TGTGCCAGTGGACACCTAGTCGCCACCGGGGAGCTGTTTTTT
CDR3 protein: CASGHLVATGELFF
J gene: TRBJ2-2
clone size: -
D gene: -
V gene: TRBV27

CDR3 DNA: TGTGCCAGCAGTCCCTCTAATCAGCCCCAGCATTTT
CDR3 protein: CASSPSNQPQHF
J gene: TRBJ1-5
clone size: -
D gene: -
V gene: TRBV27

CDR3 DNA: TGTGCCTGGGAGACTAGCCTCTCCTACGAGCAGTACTTC
CDR3 protein: CAWETSLSYEQYF
J gene: TRBJ2-7
clone size: -
D gene: TRBD2
V gene: TRBV30

CDR3 DNA: TGTGCCAGCAGCTCAACAGGGGGAACTAATGAAAAACTGTTTTTT
CDR3 protein: CASSSTGGTNEKLFF
J gene: TRBJ1-4
clone size: -
D gene: TRBD1
V gene: TRBV7-2

CDR3 DNA: TGCGCCAGCAGCCAAAGCTCCCTCCGGATAGGGGTCGACTCTGGAAACACCATATATTTT
CDR3 protein: CASSQSSLRIGVDSGNTIYF
J gene: TRBJ1-3
clone size: once
D gene: -
V gene: TRBV4-1

CDR3 DNA: TGTGCTAGCAGCTCCGGACTAGTAGGGGCATCGAGGGCTCAAACCAATGAGCAGTTCTTC
CDR3 protein: CASSSGLVGASRAQTNEQFF
J gene: TRBJ2-1
clone size: -
D gene: TRBD2
V gene: TRBV7-7

CDR3 DNA: TGTGCCAGCAGACCCCATGGACAGGGCGGCAATGAGCAGTTCTTC
CDR3 protein: CASRPHGQGGNEQFF
J gene: TRBJ2-1
clone size: -
D gene: TRBD1
V gene: TRBV27

CDR3 DNA: TGTGCCAGCACCGACGGGGGGCTTTGGAATTCACCCCTCCACTTT
CDR3 protein: CASTDGGLWNSPLHF
J gene: TRBJ1-6
clone size: -
D gene: -
V gene: TRBV5-8

CDR3 DNA: TGTGCCAGCAGTCCAGCGGGAGTAGTGTGGAATGAGCAGTTCTTC
CDR3 protein: CASSPAGVVWNEQFF
J gene: TRBJ2-1
clone size: -
D gene: TRBD2
V gene: TRBV27

CDR3 DNA: TGTGCCAGCAGCTTAGGGCAGGGGGCCCCCCCAGATACGCAGTATTTT
CDR3 protein: CASSLGQGAPPDTQYF
J gene: TRBJ2-3
clone size: -
D gene: TRBD1
V gene: TRBV7-2

CDR3 DNA: TGCGCCAGCAGCCAAGTCCACAGGGGGAATTATGGCTACACCTTC
CDR3 protein: CASSQVHRGNYGYTF
J gene: TRBJ1-2
clone size: few
D gene: TRBD1
V gene: TRBV4-1

CDR3 DNA: TGTGCCAGTAGTATACAAGCGCAGTGGGGCTCGGGCTACACCTTC
CDR3 protein: CASSIQAQWGSGYTF
J gene: TRBJ1-2
clone size: -
D gene: -
V gene: TRBV19

CDR3 DNA: TGTGCCATCAGGGGGGCTAGCGGGAGGAGGCTGAACACCGGGGAGCTGTTTTTT
CDR3 protein: CAIRGASGRRLNTGELFF
J gene: TRBJ2-2
clone size: -
D gene: TRBD2
V gene: TRBV10-3

CDR3 DNA: TGTGCCAGCAGTGAAGACACTAGCGGGGGATCTACGCAGTATTTT
CDR3 protein: CASSEDTSGGSTQYF
J gene: TRBJ2-3
clone size: -
D gene: TRBD2
V gene: TRBV6-1

CDR3 DNA: TGCGCCAGCATTTCGGGGGGGCTGCCCCTCGGGAGATTTAACGATGAGCAGTTCTTC
CDR3 protein: CASISGGLPLGRFNDEQFF
J gene: TRBJ2-1
clone size: -
D gene: TRBD2
V gene: TRBV10-2

CDR3 DNA: TGTGCCAGCATCTCCCGGGGGTCAGATGGCTACACCTTC
CDR3 protein: CASISRGSDGYTF
J gene: TRBJ1-2
clone size: -
D gene: -
V gene: TRBV5-4

CDR3 DNA: TGTGCCAGCCTGGCTGGGGGTAGCGGGGGGCACTACGAGCAGTACTTC
CDR3 protein: CASLAGGSGGHYEQYF
J gene: TRBJ2-7
clone size: -
D gene: TRBD2
V gene: TRBV2

CDR3 DNA: TGTGCCAGCAGCTCCAGCGCTGCCAAAAACATTCAGTACTTC
CDR3 protein: CASSSSAAKNIQYF
J gene: TRBJ2-4
clone size: -
D gene: -
V gene: TRBV11-3

CDR3 DNA: TGTGCCAGCAGCGCCCCTGGGACACCGGCCGCCGGGGAGCTGTTTTTT
CDR3 protein: CASSAPGTPAAGELFF
J gene: TRBJ2-2
clone size: once
D gene: -
V gene: TRBV9

CDR3 DNA: TGTGCCAGCAGCTTGGCCGGGATAGCGGGGGGCTACACCTTC
CDR3 protein: CASSLAGIAGGYTF
J gene: TRBJ1-2
clone size: -
D gene: -
V gene: TRBV5-4

CDR3 DNA: TGTGCCAGCAGCTTCTGGGCCAGACGGGAGACCCAGTACTTC
CDR3 protein: CASSFWARRETQYF
J gene: TRBJ2-5
clone size: -
D gene: -
V gene: TRBV7-9

CDR3 DNA: TGTGCCAGCAGCCCGAACAGACAGGGCGCTGAAGCTTTCTTT
CDR3 protein: CASSPNRQGAEAFF
J gene: TRBJ1-1
clone size: -
D gene: TRBD1
V gene: TRBV7-6

CDR3 DNA: TGTGCCAGCAGCCCGTTAGCGGGGGGCATCACAGATACGCAGTATTTT
CDR3 protein: CASSPLAGGITDTQYF
J gene: TRBJ2-3
clone size: few
D gene: TRBD2
V gene: TRBV7-6

CDR3 DNA: TGTGCCAGCAGTTTCGGGACAGGCATTAATACGCAGTATTTT
CDR3 protein: CASSFGTGINTQYF
J gene: TRBJ2-3
clone size: -
D gene: TRBD1
V gene: TRBV27

CDR3 DNA: TGTGCCAGCAGTTCTAGCGGGAGGGGTAACTACAATGAGCAGTTCTTC
CDR3 protein: CASSSSGRGNYNEQFF
J gene: TRBJ2-1
clone size: -
D gene: TRBD2
V gene: TRBV6-5

CDR3 DNA: TGCGCCAGCAGCCAAGATTGGGGGAGGGTTAATGAAAAACTGTTTTTT
CDR3 protein: CASSQDWGRVNEKLFF
J gene: TRBJ1-4
clone size: -
D gene: -
V gene: TRBV4-3

CDR3 DNA: TGCGCCAGCAGTGAGGACGGGTCTCGGAACACTGAAGCTTTCTTT
CDR3 protein: CASSEDGSRNTEAFF
J gene: TRBJ1-1
clone size: -
D gene: -
V gene: TRBV10-1

CDR3 DNA: TGTGCCATCAGTACAGGGGAAGGGCATGGCTACACCTTC
CDR3 protein: CAISTGEGHGYTF
J gene: TRBJ1-2
clone size: -
D gene: TRBD1
V gene: TRBV10-3

CDR3 DNA: TGCGCCAGCAGCCAACCAACGACAGGAGAGCAGTTCTTC
CDR3 protein: CASSQPTTGEQFF
J gene: TRBJ2-1
clone size: -
D gene: -
V gene: TRBV4-1

CDR3 DNA: TGTGCCAGCACTCACCCCTCGGGTGAGCAGTTCTTC
CDR3 protein: CASTHPSGEQFF
J gene: TRBJ2-1
clone size: -
D gene: -
V gene: TRBV6-5

CDR3 DNA: TGTGCCAGCAGTGAACCGACAGGTAACTACGAGCAGTACTTC
CDR3 protein: CASSEPTGNYEQYF
J gene: TRBJ2-7
clone size: -
D gene: -
V gene: TRBV6-1

CDR3 DNA: TGTGCCAGCTCGCTAGGGGACAGTGCGAGAGCTGAAGCTTTCTTT
CDR3 protein: CASSLGDSARAEAFF
J gene: TRBJ1-1
clone size: -
D gene: TRBD1
V gene: TRBV18

CDR3 DNA: TGTGCCAGCGGGGGGGGAGTGGGGAACACTGAAGCTTTCTTT
CDR3 protein: CASGGGVGNTEAFF
J gene: TRBJ1-1
clone size: -
D gene: -
V gene: TRBV2

CDR3 DNA: TGTGCCAGTAGTCTCGAGGGACAGGGATACAATGAGCAGTTCTTC
CDR3 protein: CASSLEGQGYNEQFF
J gene: TRBJ2-1
clone size: -
D gene: TRBD1
V gene: TRBV19

CDR3 DNA: TGCGCCAGCAGCCAAGGGGCGGCCAGGGTCCAAGAGACCCAGTACTTC
CDR3 protein: CASSQGAARVQETQYF
J gene: TRBJ2-5
clone size: once
D gene: -
V gene: TRBV4-1

CDR3 DNA: TGCAGCGTTACTGAGTACACTGAAGCTTTCTTT
CDR3 protein: CSVTEYTEAFF
J gene: TRBJ1-1
clone size: -
D gene: -
V gene: TRBV29-1

CDR3 DNA: TGCGCCAGCAGTACCAGCGGGGACGCCGGGGAGCTGTTTTTT
CDR3 protein: CASSTSGDAGELFF
J gene: TRBJ2-2
clone size: -
D gene: TRBD2
V gene: TRBV5-1

CDR3 DNA: TGTGCCAGCAGTGACCCGGGACAGCTTAACTATGGCTACACCTTC
CDR3 protein: CASSDPGQLNYGYTF
J gene: TRBJ1-2
clone size: -
D gene: TRBD1
V gene: TRBV25-1

CDR3 DNA: TGTGCCAGCAGCCCACACATAGGGGGGGTCGGGGAAAAACTGTTTTTT
CDR3 protein: CASSPHIGGVGEKLFF
J gene: TRBJ1-4
clone size: -
D gene: -
V gene: TRBV9

CDR3 DNA: TGTGCCAGCTCACAGGGGCAAGAGACCCAGTACTTC
CDR3 protein: CASSQGQETQYF
J gene: TRBJ2-5
clone size: -
D gene: -
V gene: TRBV18

CDR3 DNA: TGTGCCAGCAGCTTAACAGCGGGTGGAGAGACCCAGTACTTC
CDR3 protein: CASSLTAGGETQYF
J gene: TRBJ2-5
clone size: -
D gene: -
V gene: TRBV7-2

CDR3 DNA: TGTGCCAGCAGTAGACAGGGGGGCGTGGAGACCCAGTACTTC
CDR3 protein: CASSRQGGVETQYF
J gene: TRBJ2-5
clone size: -
D gene: TRBD1
V gene: TRBV27

CDR3 DNA: TGTGTCAGCAGCTTAGGTACAGGATCGAACACTGAAGCTTTCTTT
CDR3 protein: CVSSLGTGSNTEAFF
J gene: TRBJ1-1
clone size: -
D gene: -
V gene: TRBV7-8